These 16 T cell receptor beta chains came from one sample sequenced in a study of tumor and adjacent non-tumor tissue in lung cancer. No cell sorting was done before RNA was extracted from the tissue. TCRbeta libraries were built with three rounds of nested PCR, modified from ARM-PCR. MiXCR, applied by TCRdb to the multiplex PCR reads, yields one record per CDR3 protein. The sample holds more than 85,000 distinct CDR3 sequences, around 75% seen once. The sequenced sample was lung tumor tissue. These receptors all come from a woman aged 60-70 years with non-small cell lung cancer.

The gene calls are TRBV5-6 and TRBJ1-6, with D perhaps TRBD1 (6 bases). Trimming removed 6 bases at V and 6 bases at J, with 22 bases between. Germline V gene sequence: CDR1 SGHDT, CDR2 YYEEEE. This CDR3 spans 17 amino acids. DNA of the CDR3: TGTGCCAGCAACTCCAGGGTGACAGGCTTCTCTAATTCACCCCTCCACTTT. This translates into CASNSRVTGFSNSPLHF.

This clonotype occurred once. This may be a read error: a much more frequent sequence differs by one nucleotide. CDR3 sequence: CAITRPGTEVFF. The CDR3 DNA reads TGTGCCATCACCAGACCGGGGACTGAAGTTTTCTTT. The chain has TRBV12-3 or TRBV12-4 and TRBJ1-1; a possible D gene is TRBD1 (5 bases). The CDR3 loop spans 12 amino acids.

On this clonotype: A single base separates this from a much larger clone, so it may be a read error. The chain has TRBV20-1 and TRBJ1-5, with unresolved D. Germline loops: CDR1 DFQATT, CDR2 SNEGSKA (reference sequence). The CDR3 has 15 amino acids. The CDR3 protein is CGARDPGGREQPQHF. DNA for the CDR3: TGCGGTGCTAGAGATCCGGGAGGTAGGGAACAGCCCCAGCATTTT.

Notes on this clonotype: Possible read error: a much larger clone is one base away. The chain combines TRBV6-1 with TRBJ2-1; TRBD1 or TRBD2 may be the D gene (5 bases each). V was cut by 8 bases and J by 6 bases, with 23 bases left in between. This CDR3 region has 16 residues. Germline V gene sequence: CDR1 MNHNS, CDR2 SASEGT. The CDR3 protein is CASCARDRGTSNEQFF. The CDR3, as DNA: TGTGCCAGCTGTGCCCGTGACCGTGGGACCTCCAATGAGCAGTTCTTC.

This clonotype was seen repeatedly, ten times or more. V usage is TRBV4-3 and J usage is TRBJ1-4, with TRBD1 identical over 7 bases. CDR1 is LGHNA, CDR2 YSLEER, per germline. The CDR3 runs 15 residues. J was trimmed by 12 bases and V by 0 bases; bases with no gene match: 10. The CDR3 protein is CASSQDEDRRSELFF. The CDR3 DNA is TGCGCCAGCAGCCAAGATGAGGACAGGAGGAGCGAACTGTTTTTT.

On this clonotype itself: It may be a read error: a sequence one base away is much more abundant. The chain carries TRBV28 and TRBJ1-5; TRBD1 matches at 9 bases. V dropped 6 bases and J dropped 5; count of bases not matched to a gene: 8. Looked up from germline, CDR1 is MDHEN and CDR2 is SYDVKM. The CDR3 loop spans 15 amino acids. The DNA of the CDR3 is TGTGCCAGCAGACCCGGGACAGGGTGGTATCAGCCCCAGCATTTT. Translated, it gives CASRPGTGWYQPQHF.

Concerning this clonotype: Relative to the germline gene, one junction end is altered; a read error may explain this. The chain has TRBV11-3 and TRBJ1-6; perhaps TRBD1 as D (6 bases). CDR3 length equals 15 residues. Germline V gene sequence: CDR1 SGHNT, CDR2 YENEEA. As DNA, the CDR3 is TGCGCCAACAGCTTAGAGGACAGATATAATTCACCCCACCACTTT. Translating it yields CANSLEDRYNSPHHF.

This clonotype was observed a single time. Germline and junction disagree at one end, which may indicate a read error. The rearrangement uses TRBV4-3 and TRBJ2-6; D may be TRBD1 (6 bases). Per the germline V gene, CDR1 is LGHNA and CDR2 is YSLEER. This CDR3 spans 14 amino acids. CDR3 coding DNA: TGCGCCAGCAGCCAAGATATTGGGGGCAACGTCCTTACTTTC. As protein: CASSQDIGGNVLTF.

The CDR3 reads CASSSRWGTYEQYF. DNA of the CDR3: TGTGCCAGCAGCTCCAGGTGGGGGACCTACGAGCAGTACTTC. The genes are TRBV6-5 and TRBJ2-7; perhaps D is TRBD1 or TRBD2 (5 bases each). V shed 6 bases and J shed 2 bases, with 14 bases lying between them. Germline V gene data show CDR1 as MNHEY and CDR2 as SVGAGI. This CDR3 has 14 amino acids.

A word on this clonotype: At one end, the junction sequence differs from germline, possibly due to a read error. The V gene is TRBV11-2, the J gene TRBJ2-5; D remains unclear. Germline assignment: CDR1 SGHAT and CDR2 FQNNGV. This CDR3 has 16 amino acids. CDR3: CASSFTNVGIGETQYF. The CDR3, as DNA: TGTGCCAGTAGCTTCACAAACGTGGGGATCGGAGAGACCCAGTACTTC.

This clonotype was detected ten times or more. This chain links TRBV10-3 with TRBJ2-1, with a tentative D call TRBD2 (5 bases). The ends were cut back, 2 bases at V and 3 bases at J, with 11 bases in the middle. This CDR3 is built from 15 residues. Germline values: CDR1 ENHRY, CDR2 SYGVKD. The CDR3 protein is CAISEVGGLYNEQFF. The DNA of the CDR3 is TGTGCCATCAGTGAGGTGGGCGGGCTCTACAATGAGCAGTTCTTC.

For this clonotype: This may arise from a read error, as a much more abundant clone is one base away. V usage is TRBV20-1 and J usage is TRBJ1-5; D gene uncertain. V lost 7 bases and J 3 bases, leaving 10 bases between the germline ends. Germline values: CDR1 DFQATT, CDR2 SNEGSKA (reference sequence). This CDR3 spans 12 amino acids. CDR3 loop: CSVGSVNQPQHF. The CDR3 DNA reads TGCAGTGTTGGGTCAGTCAATCAGCCCCAGCATTTT.

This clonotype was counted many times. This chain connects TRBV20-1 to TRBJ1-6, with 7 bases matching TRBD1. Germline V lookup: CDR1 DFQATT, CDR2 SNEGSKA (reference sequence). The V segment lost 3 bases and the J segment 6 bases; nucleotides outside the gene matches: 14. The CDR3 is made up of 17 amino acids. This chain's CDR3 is CSASPLLTGQSNSPLHF. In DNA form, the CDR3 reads TGCAGTGCTAGCCCTTTACTAACGGGACAGTCTAATTCACCCCTCCACTTT.

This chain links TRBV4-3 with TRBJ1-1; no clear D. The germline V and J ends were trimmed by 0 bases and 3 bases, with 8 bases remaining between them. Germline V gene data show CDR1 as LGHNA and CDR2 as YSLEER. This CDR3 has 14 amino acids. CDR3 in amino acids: CASSQEAEYTEAFF. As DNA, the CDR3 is TGCGCCAGCAGCCAAGAGGCTGAGTACACTGAAGCTTTCTTT.

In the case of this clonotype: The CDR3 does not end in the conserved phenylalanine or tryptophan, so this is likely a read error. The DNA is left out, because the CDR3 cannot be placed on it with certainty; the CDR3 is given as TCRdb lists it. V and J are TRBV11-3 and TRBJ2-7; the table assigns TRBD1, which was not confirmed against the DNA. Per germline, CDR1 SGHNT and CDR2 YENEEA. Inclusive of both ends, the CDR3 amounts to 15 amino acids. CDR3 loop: CASSLGSGMVDERYY.

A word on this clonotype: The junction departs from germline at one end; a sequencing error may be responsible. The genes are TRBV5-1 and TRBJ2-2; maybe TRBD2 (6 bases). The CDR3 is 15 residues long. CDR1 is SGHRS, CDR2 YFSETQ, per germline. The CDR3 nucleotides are TGCGCCAGCAGCTTCGGCGGGGTGAACACCGGGGAGATGTTGTTT. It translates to CASSFGGVNTGEMLF.